A single sample gave rise to the 19 T cell receptor beta chains below, sequenced in a study of blood T cell repertoires in COVID-19. Profiling relied on immunoSEQ multiplex PCR, and the TCRdb table lists in-frame clones only, not all of them. The sample lists around 130,000 clones; approximately 86% were seen once. Material: peripheral blood. The receptor set was obtained from a human donor in a cohort sampled during active COVID-19.

The J gene is TRBJ2-7, the V gene TRBV2, with D maybe TRBD2 (6 bases). V lost 8 bases to trimming and J lost 1 base, with 15 bases between them. This CDR3 is built from 14 residues. Germline-derived CDR1 and CDR2 are SNHLY and FYNNEI. The CDR3 nucleotides are TGTGCCAGCTGGGGGGTTATTGTATCCTACGAGCAGTACTTC. This sequence encodes CASWGVIVSYEQYF.

The gene calls are TRBV27 and TRBJ2-7; 9 bases align to TRBD2. Germline V gives CDR1 MNHEY, CDR2 SMNVEV (reference sequence). This CDR3 is built from 12 residues. V shed 3 bases, J shed 6 bases, and the junction held 0 bases outside the gene matches. CDR3 loop: CASSLREGEQYF. In nucleotides, the CDR3 is TGTGCCAGCAGTTTGCGGGAGGGCGAGCAGTACTTC.

The rearrangement links TRBV2 to TRBJ1-5, with D unclear. Trimming took 3 bases from V and 6 from J, leaving 9 bases between them. This CDR3 is built from 13 residues. CDR1 and CDR2 from the germline V gene are SNHLY and FYNNEI. The DNA for the CDR3 is TGTGCCAGCAGTGAGGGGAGAGGTCAGCCCCAGCATTTT. Translated: CASSEGRGQPQHF. Using reference TRBV2 and TRBJ1-5 for the parts outside the CDR3, the full variable domain is EPEVTQTPSHQVTQMGQEVILRCVPISNHLYFYWYRQILGQKVEFLVSFYNNEISEKSEIFDDQFSVERPDGSNFTLKIRSTKLEDSAMYFCASSEGRGQPQHFGDGTRLSIL.

The V call is TRBV3-1 (or the pseudogene TRBV3-2), the J call TRBJ2-3; D is unclear. Germline V lookup: CDR1 LGHDT, CDR2 YNNKEL (reference sequence). The germline V and J ends were trimmed by 2 bases and 0 bases, with 6 bases remaining between them. The CDR3 covers 14 residues. The CDR3 nucleotides read TGTGCCAGCAGCCAATCTCTTAGCACAGATACGCAGTATTTT. Protein product: CASSQSLSTDTQYF.

The rearrangement links TRBV7-9 to TRBJ2-1; 15 bases agree with TRBD2. Germline assignment: CDR1 SEHNR and CDR2 FQNEAQ (reference sequence). This CDR3 has 18 amino acids. V trimming: 5 bases; J trimming: 8 bases; junction bases outside the gene matches: 13. For the CDR3, the DNA is TGTGCCAGCAGCCTAGGGACTAGCGGGAGGCGGAAAGGTTATGAGCAGTTCTTC. This encodes CASSLGTSGRRKGYEQFF.

CDR3 DNA: TGTGCCAGCAGCTTACCCGCCGGACAGGGGATCTCCTACGAGCAGTACTTC. As protein: CASSLPAGQGISYEQYF. This chain joins TRBV7-8 and TRBJ2-7; 9 bases fit TRBD1. Trimming cost V 2 bases and J 0 bases; bases outside gene matches: 8. Germline V gene data show CDR1 as SGHVS and CDR2 as FQNEAQ. The CDR3 has 17 residues.

The chain carries TRBV27 and TRBJ1-2; possible D gene TRBD1, 5 bases. The germline V gene has CDR1 MNHEY and CDR2 SMNVEV (reference sequence). The V and J ends lost 7 bases and 1 base respectively, with 16 bases between them. This CDR3 region has 15 residues. CDR3 bases: TGTGCCAGCACCCGGCGGGGCAGGGTTAACTATGGCTACACCTTC. Its translation: CASTRRGRVNYGYTF.

This clone was seen just once. The genes are TRBV5-4 and TRBJ1-5; TRBD1 might be the D (6 bases). Germline assignment: CDR1 SGHNT and CDR2 YYREEE (reference sequence). The CDR3 consists of 18 residues. Trimming left V 1 base short and J 7 bases short, with 24 bases between. Here the CDR3 DNA reads TGTGCCAGCAGCTTGTCGTGGCAGGGGCTGAGTGGTGGGCAGCCCCAGCATTTT. Its protein product is CASSLSWQGLSGGQPQHF.

The chain combines TRBV11-2 with TRBJ2-7; 7 nucleotides line up with TRBD2. Per the germline V gene, CDR1 is SGHAT and CDR2 is FQNNGV. Trimming cost V 4 bases and J 4 bases; bases outside gene matches: 7. The CDR3 has 14 residues. The CDR3 is CASSSSPGGYEQYF. CDR3 DNA sequence: TGTGCCAGCAGCTCCTCACCGGGGGGTTACGAGCAGTACTTC. Together with reference TRBV11-2 and TRBJ2-7, the CDR3 gives the full variable domain: EAGVAQSPRYKIIEKRQSVAFWCNPISGHATLYWYQQILGQGPKLLIQFQNNGVVDDSQLPKDRFSAERLKGVDSTLKIQPAKLEDSAVYLCASSSSPGGYEQYFGPGTRLTVT.

The chain joins TRBV15 to TRBJ1-1; D is unclear. The CDR3 totals 16 residues. Germline V gene lookup returns CDR1 LNHNV and CDR2 YYDKDF (reference sequence). Trimming left V 6 bases short and J 3 bases short, with 20 bases between. CDR3 DNA: TGTGCCACCAGAGGTAGAACTTTAAAACGGGACACTGAAGCTTTCTTT. This codes for CATRGRTLKRDTEAFF. Combining the CDR3 with reference TRBV15 and TRBJ1-1 gives the whole variable domain DAMVIQNPRYQVTQFGKPVTLSCSQTLNHNVMYWYQQKSSQAPKLLFHYYDKDFNNEADTPDNFQSRRPNTSFCFLDIRSPGLGDTAMYLCATRGRTLKRDTEAFFGQGTRLTVV.

This chain connects TRBV18 to TRBJ2-7, with TRBD1 matching 7 bases. CDR3 length: 14 residues. Trimming removed 2 bases from V and 5 bases from J; junction bases left unmatched: 6. Germline assignment: CDR1 KGHSH and CDR2 LQKENI. The CDR3, as DNA: TGTGCCAGCTCACCATCTACAGGGGCCGACGAGCAGTACTTC. This sequence encodes CASSPSTGADEQYF. Combining the CDR3 with reference TRBV18 and TRBJ2-7 gives the whole variable domain NAGVMQNPRHLVRRRGQEARLRCSPMKGHSHVYWYRQLPEEGLKFMVYLQKENIIDESGMPKERFSAEFPKEGPSILRIQQVVRGDSAAYFCASSPSTGADEQYFGPGTRLTVT.

This chain connects TRBV10-3 to TRBJ1-1, with TRBD1 identical over 8 bases. Losses at the gene ends were 4 bases for V and 5 bases for J; bases not matched to a gene: 6. The germline V gene has CDR1 ENHRY and CDR2 SYGVKD. The CDR3 covers 14 residues. CDR3 residues: CAISGSGGRTEAFF. In nucleotides, the CDR3 is TGTGCCATCAGTGGCTCAGGGGGCCGGACTGAAGCTTTCTTT.

At least ten counts were recorded for this clone. The J gene is TRBJ1-6, the V gene TRBV5-1; weak D call: TRBD1 (5 bases). With 2 bases removed from V and 10 bases from J, the gap between germline ends came to 13 bases. Per germline, CDR1 SGHRS and CDR2 YFSETQ. The CDR3 extends over 14 amino acids. CDR3 sequence (DNA): TGCGCCAGCAGCTTTGGGGGGGTTGGGTCACCCCTCCACTTT. Translated: CASSFGGVGSPLHF.

This clone was counted a few times. The gene calls are TRBV2 and TRBJ2-5, with a tentative D call TRBD1 (6 bases). V was clipped by 4 bases and J by 7 bases, with 13 bases between them. The CDR3 spans 13 residues. Germline lookup yields CDR1 SNHLY and CDR2 FYNNEI. CDR3 in DNA: TGTGCCAGCAGTGTAGGGGGAAAGGGGACCCAGTACTTC. This encodes CASSVGGKGTQYF.

The chain has TRBV14 and TRBJ2-5; 9 positions agree with TRBD2. Germline V gives CDR1 SGHDN, CDR2 FVKESK. The V and J ends lost 10 bases and 6 bases, in that order; junction bases with no gene match: 15. The CDR3 covers 15 residues. The CDR3 sequence is CANPPGGGAVKTQYF. The DNA for the CDR3 is TGTGCCAACCCACCGGGCGGGGGGGCGGTAAAGACCCAGTACTTC.

This clone was seen only once. V usage is TRBV28 and J usage is TRBJ1-1; 8 bases match TRBD1. The trim removed 11 bases at V and 5 bases at J, leaving 13 bases unmatched. The germline V gene has CDR1 MDHEN and CDR2 SYDVKM. The CDR3 has 14 amino acids. CDR3 protein: CAGARQGSRTEAFF. DNA of the CDR3: TGTGCCGGAGCAAGACAGGGGTCGAGAACTGAAGCTTTCTTT.

The gene calls are TRBV2 and TRBJ1-3, with D hard to call. Trimming left V 7 bases short and J 0 bases short, with 16 bases between. The CDR3 spans 16 residues. Germline loops: CDR1 SNHLY, CDR2 FYNNEI. CDR3 nucleotides: TGTGCCAGCACCCCAGGTCCGGTGAGCTCTGGAAACACCATATATTTT. This sequence encodes CASTPGPVSSGNTIYF.

J is TRBJ2-5 and V is TRBV28, with D unclear. CDR1 MDHEN and CDR2 SYDVKM come from the germline V gene. The CDR3 consists of 12 residues. Trimming stripped 10 bases from V and 2 bases from J, with 11 bases between. CDR3 loop: CATDTSQETQYF. The CDR3 DNA is TGTGCCACCGACACGTCTCAAGAGACCCAGTACTTC.

The chain links TRBV7-7 to TRBJ2-5; TRBD1 matches 9 bases. Trimming cost V 0 bases and J 5 bases; bases outside gene matches: 13. The CDR3 spans 18 residues. Germline loops: CDR1 SSHAT, CDR2 FNYEAQ (reference sequence). The chain's CDR3 is CASSLAYGLRTGDETQYF. The CDR3 nucleotides are TGTGCCAGCAGCTTAGCTTACGGTCTCAGGACAGGGGATGAGACCCAGTACTTC. Looking up the rest from reference TRBV7-7 and TRBJ2-5 gives the full variable domain: GAGVSQSPRYKVTKRGQDVTLRCDPISSHATLYWYQQALGQGPEFLTYFNYEAQPDKSGLPSDRFSAERPEGSISTLTIQRTEQRDSAMYRCASSLAYGLRTGDETQYFGPGTRLLVL.